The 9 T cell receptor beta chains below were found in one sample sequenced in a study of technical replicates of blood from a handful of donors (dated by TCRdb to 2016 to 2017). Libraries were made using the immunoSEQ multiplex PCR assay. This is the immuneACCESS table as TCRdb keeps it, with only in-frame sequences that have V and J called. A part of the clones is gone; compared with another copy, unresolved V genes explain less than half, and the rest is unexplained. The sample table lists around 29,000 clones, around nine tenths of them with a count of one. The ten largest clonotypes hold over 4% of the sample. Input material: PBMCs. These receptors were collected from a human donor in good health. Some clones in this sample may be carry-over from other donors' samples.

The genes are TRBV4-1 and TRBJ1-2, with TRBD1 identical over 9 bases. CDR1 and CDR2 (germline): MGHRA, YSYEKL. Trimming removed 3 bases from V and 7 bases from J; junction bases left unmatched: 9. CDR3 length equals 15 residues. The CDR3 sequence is CASSHPGQGPVGYTF. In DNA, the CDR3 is TGCGCCAGCAGCCATCCCGGACAGGGGCCTGTTGGCTACACCTTC.

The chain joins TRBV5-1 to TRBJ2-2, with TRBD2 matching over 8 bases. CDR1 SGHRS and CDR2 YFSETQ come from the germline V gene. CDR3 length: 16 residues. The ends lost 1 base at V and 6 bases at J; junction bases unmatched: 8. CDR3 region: CASSLNPGTRAGELFF. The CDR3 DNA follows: TGCGCCAGCAGCTTGAACCCCGGGACTAGAGCCGGGGAGCTGTTTTTT.

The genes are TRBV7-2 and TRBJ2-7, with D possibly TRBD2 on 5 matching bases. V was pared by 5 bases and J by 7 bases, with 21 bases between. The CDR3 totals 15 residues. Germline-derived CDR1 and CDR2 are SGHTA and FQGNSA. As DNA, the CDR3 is TGTGCCAGCAGCGAAAACAGTCGGACTTTGAGGGAGCAGTACTTC. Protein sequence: CASSENSRTLREQYF.

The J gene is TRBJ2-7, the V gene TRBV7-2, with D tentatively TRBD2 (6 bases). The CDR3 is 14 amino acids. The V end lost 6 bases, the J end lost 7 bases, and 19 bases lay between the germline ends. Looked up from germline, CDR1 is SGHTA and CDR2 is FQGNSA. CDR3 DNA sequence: TGTGCCAGCAGATCCGGGTCGGGAGTAGGAGAGCAGTACTTC. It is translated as CASRSGSGVGEQYF.

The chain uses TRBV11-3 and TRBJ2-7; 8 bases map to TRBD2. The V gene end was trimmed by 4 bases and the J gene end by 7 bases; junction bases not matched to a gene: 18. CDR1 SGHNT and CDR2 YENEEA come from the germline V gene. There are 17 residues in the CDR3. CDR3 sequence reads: CASSSEGLAGVTGEQYF. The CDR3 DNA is TGTGCCAGCAGCTCAGAAGGACTAGCCGGAGTTACAGGGGAGCAGTACTTC.

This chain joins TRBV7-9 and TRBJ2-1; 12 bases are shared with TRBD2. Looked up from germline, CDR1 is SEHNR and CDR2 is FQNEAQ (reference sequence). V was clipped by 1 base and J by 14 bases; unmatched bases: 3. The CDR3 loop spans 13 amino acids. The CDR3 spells CASSLELAGGKFF. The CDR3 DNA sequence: TGTGCCAGCAGCTTAGAACTAGCGGGAGGCAAGTTCTTC. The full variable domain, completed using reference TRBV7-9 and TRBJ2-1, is DTGVSQNPRHKITKRGQNVTFRCDPISEHNRLYWYRQTLGQGPEFLTYFQNEAQLEKSRLLSDRFSAERPKGSFSTLEIQRTEQGDSAMYLCASSLELAGGKFFGPGTRLTVL.

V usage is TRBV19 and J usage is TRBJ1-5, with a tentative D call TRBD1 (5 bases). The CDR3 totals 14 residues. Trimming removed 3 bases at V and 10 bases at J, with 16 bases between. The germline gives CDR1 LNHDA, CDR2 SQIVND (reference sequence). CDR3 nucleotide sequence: TGTGCCAGTAGTATGGGGGGGGATATCAACCCCCAGCATTTT. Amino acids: CASSMGGDINPQHF. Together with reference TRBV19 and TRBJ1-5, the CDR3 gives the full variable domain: DGGITQSPKYLFRKEGQNVTLSCEQNLNHDAMYWYRQDPGQGLRLIYYSQIVNDFQKGDIAEGYSVSREKKESFPLTVTSAQKNPTAFYLCASSMGGDINPQHFGDGTRLSIL.

The CDR3 region has the DNA TGCGCCAGCAGCCAAGATGAGACTAGCGGGGGGTGGGATACGCAGTATTTT. This translates into CASSQDETSGGWDTQYF. The chain carries TRBV4-1 and TRBJ2-3, with 13 bases fitting TRBD2. CDR3 size: 17 residues. Germline CDR1 reads MGHRA; CDR2 reads YSYEKL. The J segment lost 6 bases and the V segment lost 0 bases, leaving 6 bases of the junction unmatched.

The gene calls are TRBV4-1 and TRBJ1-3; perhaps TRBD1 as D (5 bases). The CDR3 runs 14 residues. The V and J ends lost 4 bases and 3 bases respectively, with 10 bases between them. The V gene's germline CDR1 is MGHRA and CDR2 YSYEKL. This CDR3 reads CASSPQGGGNTIYF. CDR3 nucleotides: TGCGCCAGCAGCCCCCAGGGAGGTGGAAACACCATATATTTT.